The 20 T cell receptor beta chains below all came from one sample that was sequenced in a study of Graves' ophthalmopathy and Graves' hyperthyroidism. Researchers took RNA transcripts and amplified TCR beta CDR3 regions from them. HTBI primers primed a first-round RT-PCR, and a second-round multiplex PCR followed. TCRdb passed the multiplex PCR reads through MiXCR, listing each CDR3 protein once. The table records 400,000 to 450,000 distinct CDR3 sequences, roughly 21% of them present only once. Sequencing was performed on peripheral blood. These receptors all stem from a woman aged 18-30 years with stable Graves' hyperthyroidism.

For this clonotype: This clone may be a read error of a much larger clone one base away. The chain has TRBV30 and TRBJ2-5, with a tentative D call TRBD2 (5 bases). Germline V lookup: CDR1 GTSNPN, CDR2 SVGIG (reference sequence). There are 12 residues in the CDR3. The CDR3 spells CAWTGGGETRYF. CDR3 in DNA: TGTGCCTGGACAGGTGGTGGGGAGACCCGGTACTTC.

This clonotype was counted ten times or more. The rearrangement joins TRBV5-1 to TRBJ1-6; D is uncertain. The CDR3 has 15 residues. Germline V CDR1 and CDR2: SGHRS, YFSETQ. V dropped 7 bases and J dropped 7 bases, with 18 bases sitting between them. The CDR3 spells CASQRVGDGNSPLHF. In DNA form, the CDR3 reads TGCGCCAGCCAAAGAGTAGGCGACGGAAATTCACCCCTCCACTTT.

This clonotype was counted at least ten times. The V gene is TRBV11-2, the J gene TRBJ1-2; TRBD1 is a possible D gene (6 bases). The CDR3 is 14 amino acids. V was clipped by 6 bases and J by 4 bases, with 15 bases between them. Germline V CDR1 and CDR2: SGHAT, FQNNGV. The CDR3 spells CASSYDRRSYGYTF. The CDR3 coding sequence is TGTGCCAGCAGTTACGACAGGAGGAGCTATGGCTACACCTTC.

This clonotype was observed once. The chain recombines TRBV12-3 or TRBV12-4 with TRBJ1-5; D gene uncertain. This CDR3 contains 13 residues. Trimming stripped 8 bases from V and 0 bases from J, with 8 bases between. The CDR3 here is CASQEASNQPQHF. Here the CDR3 DNA reads TGTGCCAGCCAGGAAGCTAGCAATCAGCCCCAGCATTTT.

This clonotype occurred many times. This chain links TRBV25-1 with TRBJ2-3; tentatively, D is TRBD1 or TRBD2 (7 bases each). Germline-derived CDR1 and CDR2 are MGHDK and SYGVNS. With 2 bases removed from V and 2 bases from J, the gap between germline ends came to 20 bases. This CDR3 contains 18 residues. Here the CDR3 DNA reads TGTGCCAGCAGTGAAAGGGGGCCTAGCGGAGGGGACACAGATACGCAGTATTTT. As protein: CASSERGPSGGDTDTQYF.

The chain couples TRBV6-1 to TRBJ1-3, with unresolved D. Germline V gene lookup returns CDR1 MNHNS and CDR2 SASEGT. V lost 2 bases and J lost 4, with 12 bases in between. The CDR3 extends over 15 amino acids. The CDR3 DNA sequence: TGTGCCAGCAGTGAACGAGGTGACGGGGGAAACACCATATATTTT. It translates to CASSERGDGGNTIYF.

The table lists this clonotype with many counts. The rearrangement joins TRBV20-1 to TRBJ1-1, with a tentative D call TRBD1 (6 bases). The germline V and J ends were trimmed by 3 bases and 1 base, with 18 bases remaining between them. CDR3 length equals 16 residues. CDR1 is DFQATT, CDR2 SNEGSKA, per germline (reference sequence). The CDR3 spells CSARTLLGQWNTEAFF. DNA of the CDR3: TGCAGTGCTAGGACCCTTCTTGGACAGTGGAACACTGAAGCTTTCTTT.

There are many counts of this clonotype. The chain recombines TRBV28 with TRBJ1-5; a possible D gene is TRBD1 (6 bases). Trimming stripped 3 bases from V and 5 bases from J, with 20 bases between. Germline assignment: CDR1 MDHEN and CDR2 SYDVKM. This CDR3 region has 17 residues. The DNA of the CDR3 is TGTGCCAGCAGTTTCGATTTGGGCGGGGGGCAGTATCAGCCCCAGCATTTT. Amino acid sequence: CASSFDLGGGQYQPQHF. The full variable domain, in which reference TRBV28 and TRBJ1-5 provide the parts outside the CDR3, is DVKVTQSSRYLVKRTGEKVFLECVQDMDHENMFWYRQDPGLGLRLIYFSYDVKMKEKGDIPEGYSVSREKKERFSLILESASTNQTSMYLCASSFDLGGGQYQPQHFGDGTRLSIL.

This clonotype came up many times. The chain carries TRBV6-1 and TRBJ2-3, with D possibly being TRBD1 (6 bases). The CDR3 length is 12 residues. With 6 bases removed from V and 2 bases from J, the gap between germline ends came to 6 bases. Germline CDR1 and CDR2: MNHNS and SASEGT. CDR3: CASRGATDTQYF. CDR3 nucleotides: TGTGCCAGCAGGGGGGCCACAGATACGCAGTATTTT.

The sample holds many counts of this clonotype. V gene TRBV7-2 combines with J gene TRBJ2-7, with 7 bases identical to TRBD1. CDR3 length: 15 amino acids. V lost 1 base, J lost 6 bases, and 9 bases stayed unmatched. Germline-derived CDR1 and CDR2 are SGHTA and FQGNSA. The chain's CDR3 is CASSLGGTAQLEQYF. The DNA of the CDR3 is TGTGCCAGCAGCTTAGGTGGGACAGCGCAACTCGAGCAGTACTTC.

This clonotype was seen repeatedly, ten times or more. CDR3 sequence reads: CSATGTGESPLHF. In DNA, the CDR3 is TGCAGTGCTACCGGGACAGGGGAATCACCCCTCCACTTT. The chain is built from TRBV20-1 and TRBJ1-6, with 10 positions matching TRBD1. From germline, CDR1 is DFQATT and CDR2 SNEGSKA (reference sequence). V was pared by 4 bases and J by 10 bases, with 4 bases of the junction left unmatched. The CDR3 contains 13 residues.

This clonotype was observed at least ten times. The rearrangement links TRBV6-5 to TRBJ2-7; D is perhaps TRBD2 (5 bases). Looked up from germline, CDR1 is MNHEY and CDR2 is SVGAGI. V was clipped by 2 bases and J by 3 bases, with 8 bases between them. The CDR3 covers 13 residues. CDR3: CASSYERDYEQYF. CDR3 DNA: TGTGCCAGCAGTTACGAACGGGACTACGAGCAGTACTTC.

This chain connects TRBV6-2 or TRBV6-3 to TRBJ1-1; D gene unclear. CDR1 MNHEY and CDR2 SVGEGT come from the germline V gene. Deletions cut 7 bases from V and 3 bases from J, with 9 bases between. The CDR3 is 12 residues long. CDR3 residues: CASTHGYTEAFF. The CDR3 bases are TGTGCCAGCACCCATGGGTACACTGAAGCTTTCTTT.

This clonotype is a singleton in its sample. This chain uses TRBV6-2 or TRBV6-3 with TRBJ2-7, with 11 bases fitting TRBD1. The CDR3 spans 14 residues. The trim removed 9 bases at V and 3 bases at J, leaving 7 bases unmatched. CDR1 MNHEY and CDR2 SVGEGT come from the germline V gene. The CDR3: CASVRTGGYYEQYF. The CDR3 nucleotides are TGTGCCAGTGTGAGGACAGGGGGCTACTACGAGCAGTACTTC.

There are many counts of this clonotype. V is TRBV2 and J is TRBJ1-5, with a tentative D call TRBD1 (5 bases). The CDR3 is 14 residues long. Looked up from germline, CDR1 is SNHLY and CDR2 is FYNNEI. Trimming left V 7 bases short and J 0 bases short, with 10 bases between. For the CDR3, the DNA is TGTGCCAGCACCCAGACAGATAGCAATCAGCCCCAGCATTTT. It translates to CASTQTDSNQPQHF.

In its sample, this clonotype was seen many times. The V and J genes are TRBV12-3 or TRBV12-4 and TRBJ2-7; TRBD1 matches 7 bases. Trimming took 5 bases from V and 0 from J; bases not matched to a gene: 13. CDR3 size: 17 residues. CDR3 region: CASSANQGQKISYEQYF. The CDR3, as DNA: TGTGCCAGCAGTGCTAACCAGGGACAGAAGATCTCCTACGAGCAGTACTTC.

This clonotype came up many times. This rearrangement joins TRBV28 to TRBJ2-7; D possibly corresponds to TRBD1 (5 bases). From germline, CDR1 is MDHEN and CDR2 SYDVKM. This CDR3 region has 13 residues. V lost 5 bases to trimming and J lost 4 bases, with 12 bases between them. The CDR3 DNA is TGTGCCAGCAGTATCCCCCACAGGTACGAGCAGTACTTC. It encodes CASSIPHRYEQYF.

The sample holds many counts of this clonotype. This chain uses TRBV6-1 with TRBJ1-3; D might be TRBD1 (6 bases). The CDR3 has 14 residues. V lost 6 bases to trimming and J lost 5 bases, with 14 bases between them. The germline gives CDR1 MNHNS, CDR2 SASEGT. CDR3 DNA: TGTGCCAGCAGACCACGGACAGCCAGAAACACCATATATTTT. The encoded protein is CASRPRTARNTIYF.

This clonotype was picked up many times. The rearrangement uses TRBV2 and TRBJ2-3; D unclear. Germline assignment: CDR1 SNHLY and CDR2 FYNNEI. The ends were cut back, 2 bases at V and 0 bases at J, with 9 bases in the middle. The CDR3 loop spans 15 amino acids. CDR3 sequence: CASSESGPSTDTQYF. The CDR3 bases are TGTGCCAGCAGTGAATCAGGACCTAGCACAGATACGCAGTATTTT.

This clonotype was counted a few times. CDR3 in amino acids: CASSLAIAGLSYEQYF. The DNA for the CDR3 is TGTGCCAGCAGCTTAGCGATAGCGGGCCTCTCCTACGAGCAGTACTTC. This chain joins TRBV7-2 and TRBJ2-7; 7 bases agree with TRBD2. Losses at the gene ends were 0 bases for V and 0 bases for J; bases not matched to a gene: 5. Germline CDR1 is SGHTA and CDR2 is FQGNSA. The CDR3 has 16 amino acids. Full variable domain (missing parts from reference TRBV7-2 and TRBJ2-7): GAGVSQSPSNKVTEKGKDVELRCDPISGHTALYWYRQSLGQGLEFLIYFQGNSAPDKSGLPSDRFSAERTGGSVSTLTIQRTQQEDSAVYLCASSLAIAGLSYEQYFGPGTRLTVT.